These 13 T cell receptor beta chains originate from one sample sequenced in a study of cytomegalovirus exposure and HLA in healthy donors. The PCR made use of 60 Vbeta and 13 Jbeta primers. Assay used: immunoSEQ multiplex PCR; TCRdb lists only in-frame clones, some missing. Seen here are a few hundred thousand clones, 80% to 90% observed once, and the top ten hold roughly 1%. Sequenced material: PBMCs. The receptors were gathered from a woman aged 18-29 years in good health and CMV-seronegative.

CDR3 nucleotides: TGCGCCAGCAGCCTTAGTACGGGGGAGACCCAGTACTTC. Its protein product is CASSLSTGETQYF. This chain connects TRBV4-3 to TRBJ2-5; the D gene is possibly TRBD2 (5 bases). CDR3 length equals 13 residues. Germline lookup yields CDR1 LGHNA and CDR2 YSLEER. V was pared by 4 bases and J by 5 bases, with 11 bases between.

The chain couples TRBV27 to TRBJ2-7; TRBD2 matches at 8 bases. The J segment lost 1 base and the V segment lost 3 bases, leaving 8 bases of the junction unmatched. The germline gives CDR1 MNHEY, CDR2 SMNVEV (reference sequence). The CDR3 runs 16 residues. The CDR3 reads CASSFLPGGDSYEQYF. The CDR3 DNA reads TGTGCCAGCAGTTTCCTCCCCGGGGGGGATTCCTACGAGCAGTACTTC.

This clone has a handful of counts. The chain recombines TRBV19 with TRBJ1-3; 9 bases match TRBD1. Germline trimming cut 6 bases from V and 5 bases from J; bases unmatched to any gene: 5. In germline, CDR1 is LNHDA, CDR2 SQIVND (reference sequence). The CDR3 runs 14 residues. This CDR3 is CASRRTGERNTIYF. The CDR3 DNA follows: TGTGCCAGTAGGCGGACAGGGGAACGAAACACCATATATTTT. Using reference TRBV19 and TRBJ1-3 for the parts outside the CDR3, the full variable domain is DGGITQSPKYLFRKEGQNVTLSCEQNLNHDAMYWYRQDPGQGLRLIYYSQIVNDFQKGDIAEGYSVSREKKESFPLTVTSAQKNPTAFYLCASRRTGERNTIYFGEGSWLTVV.

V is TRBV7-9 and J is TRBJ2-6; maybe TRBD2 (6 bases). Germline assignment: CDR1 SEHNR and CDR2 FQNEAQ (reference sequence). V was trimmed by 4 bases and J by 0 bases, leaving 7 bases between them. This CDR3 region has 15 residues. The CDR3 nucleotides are TGTGCCAGCAGCTACGGGGGCTCTGGGGCCAACGTCCTGACTTTC. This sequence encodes CASSYGGSGANVLTF.

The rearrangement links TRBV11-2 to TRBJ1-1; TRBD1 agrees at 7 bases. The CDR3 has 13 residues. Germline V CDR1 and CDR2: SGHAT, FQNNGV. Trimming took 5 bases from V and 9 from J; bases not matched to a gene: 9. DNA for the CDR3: TGTGCCAGCAGCATAAACAGGGGATCAAAAGCTTTCTTT. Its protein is CASSINRGSKAFF.

In DNA, the CDR3 is TGTGCCAGCAGCAGTGATACTAGGGAGTACTTC. This encodes CASSSDTREYF. The chain employs TRBV21-1 and TRBJ2-7; the D call of TRBD2 is as the table states it, not checked on the DNA. TRBV21-1 is classified as a pseudogene. The CDR3 has 11 amino acids.

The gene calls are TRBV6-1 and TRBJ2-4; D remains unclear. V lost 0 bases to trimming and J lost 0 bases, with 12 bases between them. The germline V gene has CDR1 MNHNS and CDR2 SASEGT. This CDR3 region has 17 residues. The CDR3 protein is CASSEASTTLAKNIQYF. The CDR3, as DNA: TGTGCCAGCAGTGAAGCCAGTACAACGCTAGCCAAAAACATTCAGTACTTC.

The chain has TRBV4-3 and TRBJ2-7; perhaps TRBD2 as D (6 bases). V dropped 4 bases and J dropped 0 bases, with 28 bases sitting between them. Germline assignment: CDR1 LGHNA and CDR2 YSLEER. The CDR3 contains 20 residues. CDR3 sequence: CASSPTRGSGAGGYSYEQYF. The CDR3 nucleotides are TGCGCCAGCAGCCCCACCCGGGGTAGCGGAGCGGGCGGGTACTCCTACGAGCAGTACTTC.

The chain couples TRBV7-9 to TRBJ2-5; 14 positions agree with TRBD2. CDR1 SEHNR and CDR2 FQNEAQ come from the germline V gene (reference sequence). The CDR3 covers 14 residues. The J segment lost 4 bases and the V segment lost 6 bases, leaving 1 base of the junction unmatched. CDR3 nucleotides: TGTGCCAGCAGGGGACTAGCGGGAGTAGAGACCCAGTACTTC. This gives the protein CASRGLAGVETQYF. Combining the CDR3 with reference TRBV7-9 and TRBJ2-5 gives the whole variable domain DTGVSQNPRHKITKRGQNVTFRCDPISEHNRLYWYRQTLGQGPEFLTYFQNEAQLEKSRLLSDRFSAERPKGSFSTLEIQRTEQGDSAMYLCASRGLAGVETQYFGPGTRLLVL.

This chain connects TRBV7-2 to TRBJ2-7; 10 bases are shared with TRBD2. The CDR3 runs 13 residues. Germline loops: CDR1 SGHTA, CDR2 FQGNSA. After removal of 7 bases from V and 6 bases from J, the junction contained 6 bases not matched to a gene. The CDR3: CASTPTSGAEQYF. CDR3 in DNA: TGTGCCAGCACCCCCACTAGCGGGGCCGAGCAGTACTTC.

Here the CDR3 reads CASSQGKGYGYTF. CDR3 sequence (DNA): TGTGCCAGCAGCCAGGGAAAGGGCTATGGCTACACCTTC. V and J are TRBV5-6 and TRBJ1-2; the D gene is possibly TRBD1 (5 bases). V was shortened by 4 bases and J by 4 bases, with 11 bases between the two germline ends. The CDR3 length is 13 residues. From germline, CDR1 is SGHDT and CDR2 YYEEEE.

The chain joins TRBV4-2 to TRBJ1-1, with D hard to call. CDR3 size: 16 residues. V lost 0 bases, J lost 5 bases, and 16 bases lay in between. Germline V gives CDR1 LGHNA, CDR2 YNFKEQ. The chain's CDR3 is CASSQDYGGYGTEAFF. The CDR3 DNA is TGTGCCAGCAGCCAAGATTATGGAGGGTACGGGACTGAAGCTTTCTTT.

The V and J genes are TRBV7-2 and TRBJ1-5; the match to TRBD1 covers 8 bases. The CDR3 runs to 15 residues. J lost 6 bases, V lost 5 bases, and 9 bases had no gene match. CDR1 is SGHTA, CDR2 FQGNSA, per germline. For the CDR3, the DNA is TGTGCCAGCAGCGAACAGGGGGGCTCAGGTCAGCCCCAGCATTTT. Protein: CASSEQGGSGQPQHF. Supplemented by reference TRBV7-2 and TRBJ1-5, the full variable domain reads GAGVSQSPSNKVTEKGKDVELRCDPISGHTALYWYRQSLGQGLEFLIYFQGNSAPDKSGLPSDRFSAERTGGSVSTLTIQRTQQEDSAVYLCASSEQGGSGQPQHFGDGTRLSIL.